These 25 T cell receptor beta chains came from one sample sequenced in a study of blood T cells in healthy people across ages. Alongside a J-beta primer mix, a sample-barcoded 5' primer served in a second PCR lasting about 7 to 11 cycles. In TCRdb, the 5' RACE reads were re-called with MiXCR into one record per CDR3 protein. Of 1,500,000 or so distinct CDR3 sequences detected, around 59% appear once; the ten largest clones hold over 6.5%. Input material: blood. Receptors originate from a man aged 18 to 29 in good health.

This CDR3 reads CASSQGPGGNTIYF. The CDR3 nucleotides read TGCGCCAGCAGCCAAGGTCCAGGGGGGAACACCATATATTTT. The chain carries TRBV4-1 and TRBJ1-3; 7 bases are shared with TRBD1. CDR1 and CDR2 from the germline V gene are MGHRA and YSYEKL. CDR3 length equals 14 residues. V trimming: 1 base; J trimming: 7 bases; junction bases outside the gene matches: 4.

This clonotype has a single count. The chain has TRBV29-1 and TRBJ2-5; D unclear. The J call could be wrong; TRBJ2-7 is a better fit for the DNA end. This CDR3 spans 12 amino acids. CDR1 is SQVTM, CDR2 ANQGSEA, per germline. Here the CDR3 DNA reads TGCAGCGTTGAAGGGTCGGCCGGCGAGCAGTACTTC. Translated, it gives CSVEGSAGEQYF.

This clonotype was seen only a few times. At one boundary the junction diverges from the germline segment, which might be a read error. This chain links TRBV20-1 with TRBJ2-1, with D possibly matching TRBD1 (5 bases). The CDR3 is 15 residues long. Germline-derived CDR1 and CDR2 are DFQATT and SNEGSKA (reference sequence). CDR3 bases: TGCAGTGCTCGAGACAGACGGAGCTCCTACAATGAGCAGTTCTTC. Translated, it gives CSARDRRSSYNEQFF.

V is TRBV5-1 and J is TRBJ2-4, with 7 bases that match TRBD2. Germline CDR1 and CDR2: SGHRS and YFSETQ. This CDR3 is built from 17 residues. Trimming cost V 2 bases and J 13 bases; bases outside gene matches: 21. Here the CDR3 DNA reads TGCGCCAGCAGCTTCCATTTCCGAACAGCTAAACGGGAGGAGCAGTACTTC. Amino acid sequence: CASSFHFRTAKREEQYF.

As DNA, the CDR3 is TGTGCCAGCAGTGTTGGCGCGGAGGGAGATACGCAGTATTTT. Translated, it gives CASSVGAEGDTQYF. The chain couples TRBV6-1 to TRBJ2-3, with D maybe TRBD2 (6 bases). The germline CDR1 and CDR2 sequences are MNHNS and SASEGT. CDR3 length: 14 amino acids. V was clipped by 4 bases and J by 5 bases, with 13 bases between them.

V and J are TRBV7-7 and TRBJ2-7; 12 nucleotides match TRBD2. Germline loops: CDR1 SSHAT, CDR2 FNYEAQ (reference sequence). The CDR3 totals 14 residues. Losses at the gene ends were 8 bases for V and 4 bases for J; bases not matched to a gene: 6. CDR3 loop: CASALGTSGYEQYF. As DNA, the CDR3 is TGTGCCAGCGCTTTAGGGACTAGCGGGTACGAGCAGTACTTC. Full variable domain (rest looked up from reference TRBV7-7 and TRBJ2-7): GAGVSQSPRYKVTKRGQDVTLRCDPISSHATLYWYQQALGQGPEFLTYFNYEAQPDKSGLPSDRFSAERPEGSISTLTIQRTEQRDSAMYRCASALGTSGYEQYFGPGTRLTVT.

This chain connects TRBV4-1 to TRBJ2-7; D gene unclear. The germline V gene encodes CDR1 MGHRA and CDR2 YSYEKL. V lost 6 bases and J 5 bases, leaving 11 bases between the germline ends. This CDR3 is 12 amino acids long. CDR3 region: CASRGGLDEQYF. The CDR3 bases are TGCGCCAGCAGAGGCGGTCTGGACGAGCAGTACTTC.

The rearrangement joins TRBV5-1 to TRBJ2-1; 8 nucleotides align to TRBD1. Germline V lookup: CDR1 SGHRS, CDR2 YFSETQ. There are 15 residues in the CDR3. V trimming: 2 bases; J trimming: 5 bases; junction bases outside the gene matches: 6. CDR3 bases: TGCGCCAGCAGCTTAAGACAGGGGCAGGACAATGAGCAGTTCTTC. It is translated as CASSLRQGQDNEQFF. Variable domain in full (rest from reference TRBV5-1 and TRBJ2-1): KAGVTQTPRYLIKTRGQQVTLSCSPISGHRSVSWYQQTPGQGLQFLFEYFSETQRNKGNFPGRFSGRQFSNSRSEMNVSTLELGDSALYLCASSLRQGQDNEQFFGPGTRLTVL.

This clonotype has just a few counts. The gene calls are TRBV27 and TRBJ2-3; D perhaps matches TRBD2 (5 bases). Per the germline V gene, CDR1 is MNHEY and CDR2 is SMNVEV (reference sequence). Trimming took off 5 bases at V and 6 bases at J, with 18 bases between the two ends. This CDR3 is built from 15 residues. CDR3 region: CASSSPRLAWDTQYF. In DNA form, the CDR3 reads TGTGCCAGCAGTAGCCCCCGGCTAGCTTGGGATACGCAGTATTTT.

The rearrangement uses TRBV14 and TRBJ2-3, with D unclear. This CDR3 contains 15 residues. Germline lookup yields CDR1 SGHDN and CDR2 FVKESK. V lost 3 bases to trimming and J lost 4 bases, with 14 bases between them. The CDR3 region is CASSQVRVGADTQYF. CDR3 DNA: TGTGCCAGCAGCCAGGTTAGGGTCGGCGCAGATACGCAGTATTTT. Full variable domain (remainder filled in from reference TRBV14 and TRBJ2-3): EAGVTQFPSHSVIEKGQTVTLRCDPISGHDNLYWYRRVMGKEIKFLLHFVKESKQDESGMPNNRFLAERTGGTYSTLKVQPAELEDSGVYFCASSQVRVGADTQYFGPGTRLTVL.

The V gene is TRBV15, the J gene TRBJ1-1; D not resolved. Germline values: CDR1 LNHNV, CDR2 YYDKDF (reference sequence). V shed 0 bases and J shed 3 bases, with 5 bases lying between them. The CDR3 is 13 residues long. This CDR3 reads CATSREADTEAFF. CDR3 in DNA: TGTGCCACCAGCAGAGAAGCGGACACTGAAGCTTTCTTT.

This clonotype has just a few counts. The chain couples TRBV4-1 to TRBJ2-3, with D unclear. The V gene lost 0 bases and the J gene lost 5 bases, with 6 bases spanning the gap. CDR3 length: 13 amino acids. Germline loops: CDR1 MGHRA, CDR2 YSYEKL. The CDR3 DNA reads as TGCGCCAGCAGCCAAGAACAAGGAGATACGCAGTATTTT. This gives the protein CASSQEQGDTQYF.

This clonotype was seen only a few times. This may be a read error: a much more frequent sequence differs by one nucleotide. This rearrangement joins TRBV20-1 to TRBJ2-5, with TRBD1 matching over 10 bases. The V gene end was trimmed by 0 bases and the J gene end by 11 bases; junction bases not matched to a gene: 15. The germline V gene has CDR1 DFQATT and CDR2 SNEGSKA (reference sequence). The CDR3 runs to 16 residues. The CDR3 loop reads CSARDSGTGDYNEQYF. In DNA form, the CDR3 reads TGCAGTGCTAGAGATTCCGGGACAGGGGATTACAATGAGCAGTACTTC.

V and J are TRBV20-1 and TRBJ1-1; 9 bases map to TRBD1. The CDR3 contains 14 residues. The ends lost 5 bases at V and 0 bases at J; junction bases unmatched: 4. Germline values: CDR1 DFQATT, CDR2 SNEGSKA (reference sequence). The CDR3 here is CSAGGQGLNTEAFF. The CDR3 DNA sequence: TGCAGTGCTGGGGGACAGGGCCTGAACACTGAAGCTTTCTTT.

For the CDR3, the DNA is TGTGCCAGCAGCTGGGGGACTAGCGGGAGATTAAGAGAGACCCAGTACTTC. Encoded protein: CASSWGTSGRLRETQYF. This rearrangement joins TRBV5-6 to TRBJ2-5, with 14 bases that match TRBD2. From germline, CDR1 is SGHDT and CDR2 YYEEEE. The V segment lost 3 bases and the J segment 4 bases; nucleotides outside the gene matches: 8. This CDR3 is built from 17 residues.

V usage is TRBV5-6 and J usage is TRBJ1-1; TRBD1 agrees at 7 bases. The CDR3 is 14 residues long. V was clipped by 4 bases and J by 9 bases; unmatched bases: 12. Germline lookup yields CDR1 SGHDT and CDR2 YYEEEE. The CDR3 DNA sequence: TGTGCCAGCAGCCATAGATCCGGGACAGCCAAAGCTTTCTTT. It yields the protein CASSHRSGTAKAFF.

As for this clonotype: An end of the junction differs from the germline gene, which may be a read error. The V gene is TRBV6-4, the J gene TRBJ1-2; D is unresolved. The CDR3 is made up of 15 amino acids. Germline values: CDR1 MRHNA, CDR2 SNTAGT. This chain's CDR3 is CASGDHSSGNYGYTF. The CDR3, as DNA: TGTGCCAGCGGTGACCACAGTTCCGGAAACTATGGCTACACCTTC.

The genes are TRBV25-1 and TRBJ2-7; D unclear. The germline V gene has CDR1 MGHDK and CDR2 SYGVNS. Trimming removed 7 bases at V and 2 bases at J, with 12 bases between. This CDR3 is 13 amino acids long. The CDR3 DNA is TGTGCCAGCACGCCCCCCCGGACCTACGAGCAGTACTTC. Residues: CASTPPRTYEQYF.

This clonotype was counted only a few times. The chain is built from TRBV25-1 and TRBJ2-7; no definite D call. The J call is doubtful: the DNA matches TRBJ2-5 better. CDR1 is MGHDK, CDR2 SYGVNS, per germline. The CDR3 loop spans 15 amino acids. The CDR3 spells CASSTPGPLQETQYF. The CDR3, as DNA: TGTGCCAGCAGCACTCCTGGACCCCTACAAGAGACCCAGTACTTC.

This sequence joins TRBV3-1 and TRBJ2-1, with D possibly TRBD2 on 8 matching bases. The V gene lost 4 bases and the J gene lost 6 bases, with 22 bases spanning the gap. The CDR3 is 17 residues long. In germline, CDR1 is LGHDT, CDR2 YNNKEL (reference sequence). This chain's CDR3 is CASSLPRDSGRGNEQFF. DNA of the CDR3: TGTGCCAGCAGCCTCCCCCGGGACAGCGGGAGAGGCAATGAGCAGTTCTTC.

This clonotype showed up just a few times. The chain links TRBV12-3 or TRBV12-4 to TRBJ1-1; no clear D gene. V lost 3 bases and J 8 bases, leaving 16 bases between the germline ends. This CDR3 contains 14 residues. CDR3: CASSFAGIVREAFF. CDR3 nucleotides: TGTGCCAGCAGTTTCGCAGGTATTGTCAGAGAAGCTTTCTTT.

The J gene is TRBJ1-1, the V gene TRBV7-9; D is unresolved. Germline CDR1 reads SEHNR; CDR2 reads FQNEAQ (reference sequence). V was trimmed by 5 bases and J by 0 bases, leaving 13 bases between them. CDR3 length: 15 residues. The CDR3 region is CASSLPSQLNTEAFF. The DNA of the CDR3 is TGTGCCAGCAGCCTACCGAGCCAGTTGAACACTGAAGCTTTCTTT.

This clonotype occurred a few times. V gene TRBV29-1 combines with J gene TRBJ2-5; D remains unclear. Germline V CDR1 and CDR2: SQVTM, ANQGSEA. V lost 2 bases and J lost 5, with 9 bases in between. There are 12 residues in the CDR3. CDR3 protein: CSVEPQPETQYF. Written as DNA, the CDR3 is TGCAGCGTTGAACCCCAGCCGGAGACCCAGTACTTC.

The gene calls are TRBV4-3 and TRBJ2-3, with D possibly being TRBD1 or TRBD2 (5 bases each). The germline V gene encodes CDR1 LGHNA and CDR2 YSLEER. Trimming took 3 bases from V and 2 from J, leaving 18 bases between them. The CDR3 runs 17 residues. The CDR3 DNA is TGCGCCAGCAGCCACATCCCCGGGACCAAAAACACAGATACGCAGTATTTT. Amino acid sequence: CASSHIPGTKNTDTQYF.

About this clonotype: The junction shows a germline mismatch at one end, possibly a read error. The chain has TRBV3-1 and TRBJ2-5, with D unclear. CDR1 LGHDT and CDR2 YNNKEL come from the germline V gene (reference sequence). This CDR3 region has 14 residues. DNA for the CDR3: TGTGCCAGAAGCCTAGGTCCACCCGGAGAGACCCAGTACTTC. It encodes CARSLGPPGETQYF.